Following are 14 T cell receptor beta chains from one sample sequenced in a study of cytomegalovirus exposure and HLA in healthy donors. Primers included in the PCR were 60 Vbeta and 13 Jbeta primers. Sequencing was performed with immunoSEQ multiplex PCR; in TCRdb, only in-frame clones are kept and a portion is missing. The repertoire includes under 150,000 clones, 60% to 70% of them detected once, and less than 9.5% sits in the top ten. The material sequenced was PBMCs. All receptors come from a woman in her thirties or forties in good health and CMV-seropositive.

As DNA, the CDR3 is TGTGCCAGCAGCGGTTCAGGGCGGAATGAGCAGTTCTTC. It yields the protein CASSGSGRNEQFF. The chain combines TRBV9 with TRBJ2-1, with a possible D match to TRBD1 (5 bases). CDR3 size: 13 residues. Germline V gene sequence: CDR1 SGDLS, CDR2 YYNGEE. The V and J ends lost 3 bases and 7 bases respectively, with 11 bases between them.

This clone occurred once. CDR3 in amino acids: CASSVEGLAGVEQFF. CDR3 nucleotide sequence: TGTGCCAGCAGCGTAGAGGGACTAGCGGGAGTGGAGCAGTTCTTC. The V and J genes are TRBV9 and TRBJ2-1; 14 bases map to TRBD2. J was trimmed by 10 bases and V by 0 bases; bases with no gene match: 3. CDR3 size: 15 residues. Germline CDR1 is SGDLS and CDR2 is YYNGEE.

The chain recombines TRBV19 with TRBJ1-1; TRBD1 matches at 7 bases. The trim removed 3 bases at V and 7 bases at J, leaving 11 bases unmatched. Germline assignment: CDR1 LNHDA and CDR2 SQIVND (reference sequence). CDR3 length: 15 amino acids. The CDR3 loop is CASSIGTAHVGEAFF. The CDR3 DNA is TGTGCCAGTAGTATTGGGACAGCTCACGTTGGTGAAGCTTTCTTT. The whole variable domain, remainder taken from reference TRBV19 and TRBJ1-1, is DGGITQSPKYLFRKEGQNVTLSCEQNLNHDAMYWYRQDPGQGLRLIYYSQIVNDFQKGDIAEGYSVSREKKESFPLTVTSAQKNPTAFYLCASSIGTAHVGEAFFGQGTRLTVV.

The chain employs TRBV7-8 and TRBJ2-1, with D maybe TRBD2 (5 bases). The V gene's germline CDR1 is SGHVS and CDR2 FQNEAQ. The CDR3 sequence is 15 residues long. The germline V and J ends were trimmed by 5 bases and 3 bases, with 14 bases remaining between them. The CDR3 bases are TGTGCCAGCAGCCCCGTATGGAGGATCTACAATGAGCAGTTCTTC. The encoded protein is CASSPVWRIYNEQFF. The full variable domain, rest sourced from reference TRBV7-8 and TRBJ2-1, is GAGVSQSPRYKVAKRGQDVALRCDPISGHVSLFWYQQALGQGPEFLTYFQNEAQLDKSGLPSDRFFAERPEGSVSTLKIQRTQQEDSAVYLCASSPVWRIYNEQFFGPGTRLTVL.

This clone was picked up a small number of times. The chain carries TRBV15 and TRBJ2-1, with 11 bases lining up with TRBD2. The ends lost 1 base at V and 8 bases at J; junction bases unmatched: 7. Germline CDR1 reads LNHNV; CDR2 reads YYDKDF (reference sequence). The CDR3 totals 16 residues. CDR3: CATSRVGTSGNYEQFF. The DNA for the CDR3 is TGTGCCACCAGCAGAGTCGGGACTAGCGGAAACTATGAGCAGTTCTTC.

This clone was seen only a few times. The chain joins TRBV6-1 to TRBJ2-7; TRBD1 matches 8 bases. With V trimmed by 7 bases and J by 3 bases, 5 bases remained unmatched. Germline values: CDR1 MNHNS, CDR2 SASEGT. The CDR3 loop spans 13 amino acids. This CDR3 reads CASNDRGDYEQYF. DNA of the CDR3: TGTGCCAGCAATGACAGGGGAGACTACGAGCAGTACTTC.

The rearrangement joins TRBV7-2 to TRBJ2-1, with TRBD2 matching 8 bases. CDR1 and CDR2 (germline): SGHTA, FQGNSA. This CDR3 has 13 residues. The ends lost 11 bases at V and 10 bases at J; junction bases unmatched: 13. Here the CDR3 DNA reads TGTGCCGGTCGTCGGGTAGCGGGATTGGAGCAGTTCTTC. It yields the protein CAGRRVAGLEQFF.

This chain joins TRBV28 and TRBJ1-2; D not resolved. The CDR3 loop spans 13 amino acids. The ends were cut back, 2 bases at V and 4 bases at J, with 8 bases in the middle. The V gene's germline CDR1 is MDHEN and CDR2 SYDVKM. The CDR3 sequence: CASSLVEGYGYTF. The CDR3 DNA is TGTGCCAGCAGTTTAGTGGAGGGCTATGGCTACACCTTC.

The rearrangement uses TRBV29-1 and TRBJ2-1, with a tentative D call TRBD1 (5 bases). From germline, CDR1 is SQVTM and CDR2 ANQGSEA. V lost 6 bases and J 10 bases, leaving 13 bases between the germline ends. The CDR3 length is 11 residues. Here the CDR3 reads CSVDFRVEQFF. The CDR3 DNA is TGCAGCGTGGATTTCAGGGTGGAGCAGTTCTTC.

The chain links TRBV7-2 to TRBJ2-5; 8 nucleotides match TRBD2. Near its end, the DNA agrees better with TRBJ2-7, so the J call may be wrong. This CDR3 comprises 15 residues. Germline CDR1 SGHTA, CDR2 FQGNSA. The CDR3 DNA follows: TGTGCCAGCAGCGCAATAGCGGGAAATGTACACGAGCAGTACTTC. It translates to CASSAIAGNVHEQYF.

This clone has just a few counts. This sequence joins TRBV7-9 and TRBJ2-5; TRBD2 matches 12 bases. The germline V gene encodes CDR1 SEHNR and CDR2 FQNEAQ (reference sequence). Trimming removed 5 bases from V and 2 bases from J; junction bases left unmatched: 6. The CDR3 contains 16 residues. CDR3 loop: CASSRRTSGMQETQYF. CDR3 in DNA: TGTGCCAGCAGCCGCCGGACTAGCGGGATGCAAGAGACCCAGTACTTC.

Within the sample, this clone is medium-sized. The chain's CDR3 is CASSQSGDGSYEQYF. DNA of the CDR3: TGTGCCAGCAGCCAAAGCGGGGATGGGTCCTACGAGCAGTACTTC. The chain recombines TRBV6-1 with TRBJ2-7; TRBD2 aligns across 7 bases. Unmatched junction bases numbered 9, after V lost 6 bases and J lost 1 base. The V gene's germline CDR1 is MNHNS and CDR2 SASEGT. This CDR3 is 15 amino acids long.

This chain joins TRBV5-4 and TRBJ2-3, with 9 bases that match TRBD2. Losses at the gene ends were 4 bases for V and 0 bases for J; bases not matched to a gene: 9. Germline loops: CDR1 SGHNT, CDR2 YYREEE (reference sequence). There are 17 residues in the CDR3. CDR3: CASSGGLARTSTDTQYF. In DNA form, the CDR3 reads TGTGCCAGCAGCGGAGGACTAGCGAGAACTAGCACAGATACGCAGTATTTT.

CDR3 residues: CASSRDSTSYEQYF. The CDR3 DNA is TGTGCCAGCAGCCGGGACAGCACTTCCTACGAGCAGTACTTC. V is TRBV2 and J is TRBJ2-5; 7 nucleotides agree with TRBD1. The J call may be incorrect, as the DNA end agrees better with TRBJ2-7. There are 14 residues in the CDR3. The V gene's germline CDR1 is SNHLY and CDR2 FYNNEI.